The rows below give T cell receptor beta chains drawn from one sample of a study of OX40 agonist ivuxolimab in advanced cancers. TCRdb's table, derived via immunoSEQ multiplex PCR, lists solely in-frame clones and lacks some. The sample shows roughly 65,000 clones, 70% to 90% of them seen only once. The source was CD4+ or CD8+ T cells sorted from blood, collected in a trial of the OX40 agonist ivuxolimab. Receptor source: an adult with an advanced solid tumor such as melanoma, head and neck, liver or kidney cancer. Both conserved end residues are part of each CDR3. D genes are given only for firm matches. Clone size is not always given. Where it is, it says once, few, many or a class for expanded clones.

v_call	d_call	clone_size	j_call	cdr3_nt	cdr3_aa
TRBV7-2	.	.	TRBJ2-5	TGTGCCAGCAGTCCGCGACAGGAAAAAGAGACCCAGTACTTC	CASSPRQEKETQYF
TRBV28	.	.	TRBJ2-7	TGTGCCAGCAGTTTAAGGCTTAAAACCTACGAGCAGTACTTC	CASSLRLKTYEQYF
TRBV5-1	.	.	TRBJ2-3	TGCGCCAGCACCGCAGGCGGAGGCTCAGATACGCAGTATTTT	CASTAGGGSDTQYF
TRBV7-6	.	once	TRBJ2-1	TGTGCCAGCAGCTGGGGGATGATCAACAATGAGCAGTTCTTC	CASSWGMINNEQFF
TRBV6-5	.	once	TRBJ2-3	TGTGCCAGCAGTTATAGGGACTCCACAGATACGCAGTATTTT	CASSYRDSTDTQYF
TRBV9	.	.	TRBJ2-1	TGTGCCAGCAGCGCCGTGAGTACCTACAATGAGCAGTTCTTC	CASSAVSTYNEQFF
TRBV28	TRBD1	.	TRBJ1-1	TGTGCCAGCATGGGACAGGGGCCCGTGAACACTGAAGCTTTCTTT	CASMGQGPVNTEAFF
TRBV5-1	.	.	TRBJ1-2	TGCGCCAGCAGCTTTATGGGGTTGGACGGCTACACCTTC	CASSFMGLDGYTF
TRBV7-2	.	.	TRBJ1-5	TGTGCCAGCAGCTTACAGGGCGGCCAGCCCCAGCATTTT	CASSLQGGQPQHF
TRBV29-1	TRBD2	.	TRBJ2-1	TGCAGCGTTAAACTCGATGGGACTAGCGGGAGAAAGGGCAATGAGCAGTTCTTC	CSVKLDGTSGRKGNEQFF
TRBV6-5	TRBD2	.	TRBJ2-7	TGTGCCACCGACTCTAGCGGGGGGTACGAGCAGTACTTC	CATDSSGGYEQYF
TRBV28	TRBD1	once	TRBJ1-1	TGTGCCAGCACCCTCCCTAAGGGGGCAGTCGGGACCCCTGAAGCTTTCTTT	CASTLPKGAVGTPEAFF
TRBV4-3	.	.	TRBJ1-4	TGCGCCAGCAGCCAAGAAATGGGTGATTTCGAAAAACTGTTTTTT	CASSQEMGDFEKLFF
TRBV4-1	.	.	TRBJ1-5	TGCGCCAGCAGCCAAGAAGCGGCAAGTCGCAATCAGCCCCAGCATTTT	CASSQEAASRNQPQHF
TRBV10-3	.	.	TRBJ1-5	TGTGCCATCAGTGAGTCGCTCGGGAAGCCCCAGCATTTT	CAISESLGKPQHF
TRBV5-1	TRBD1	.	TRBJ2-3	TGCGCCAGCAGCACAGGACAGGGCCTGTACCCAGATACGCAGTATTTT	CASSTGQGLYPDTQYF
TRBV6-6	TRBD1	.	TRBJ1-1	TGTGCCAGCAGTTACCAAGGGGGCTACACTGAAGCTTTCTTT	CASSYQGGYTEAFF
TRBV29-1	.	.	TRBJ1-2	TGCAGCGTTGGTGCAGAAAACTATGGCTACACCTTC	CSVGAENYGYTF
TRBV6-6	.	.	TRBJ1-2	TGTGCCAGCAGTTATAGCCGCAACTATGGCTACACCTTC	CASSYSRNYGYTF
TRBV28	.	.	TRBJ2-1	TGTGCCAGCAGAAGTCGACTGAGTGAGCAGTTCTTC	CASRSRLSEQFF
TRBV28	TRBD2	.	TRBJ2-3	TGTGCCAGCAGTTCGCTAGCGGGAGGTTATACAGATACGCAGTATTTT	CASSSLAGGYTDTQYF
TRBV5-1	.	.	TRBJ1-1	TGCGCCAGCAGCCCTGGACAGCGGGAAGCTTTCTTT	CASSPGQREAFF
TRBV6-5	.	.	TRBJ1-1	TGTGCCAGCACGATAAGGTGGGGGAACACTGAAGCTTTCTTT	CASTIRWGNTEAFF